The entry below describes one T cell receptor beta chain. As processed by the authors: Quantification of nucleated cells was approximated via reference gene primer amplification. Only in-frame clones appear in the TCRdb table, and some are missing; sequencing was by immunoSEQ multiplex PCR. The V and J calls and clone size were taken over from that table, and D and trimming were inferred from the DNA. Among around 96,000 clones, roughly 95% were seen once, and the ten largest hold 4% to 5.5%. This entry belongs to a study of blood T cell repertoires in COVID-19. Study-wide context: The study drew acute and convalescent COVID-19 samples from the United States, Italy and Spain.

V was trimmed by 5 bases and J by 0 bases, leaving 8 bases between them. The CDR3 covers 14 residues. CDR1 and CDR2 (germline): SGHNT, YENEEA. Sequences were obtained from peripheral blood. The chain links TRBV11-3 to TRBJ1-3, with D perhaps TRBD1 (5 bases). This sequence originates from a human donor with active COVID-19. The donor label of this sample is uncertain. For the CDR3, the DNA is TGTGCCAGCAGCCCAGACAGCTCTGGAAACACCATATATTTT. Residues: CASSPDSSGNTIYF.